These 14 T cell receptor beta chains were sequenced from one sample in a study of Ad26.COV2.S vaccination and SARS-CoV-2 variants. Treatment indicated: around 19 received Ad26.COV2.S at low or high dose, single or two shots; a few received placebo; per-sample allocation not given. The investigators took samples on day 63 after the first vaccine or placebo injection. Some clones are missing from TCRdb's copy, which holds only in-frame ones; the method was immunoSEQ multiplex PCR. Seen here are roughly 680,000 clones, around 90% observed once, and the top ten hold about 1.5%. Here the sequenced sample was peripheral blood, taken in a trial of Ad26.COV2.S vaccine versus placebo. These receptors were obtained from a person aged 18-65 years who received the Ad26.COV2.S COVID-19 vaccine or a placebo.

The CDR3 sequence: CASSSSGSWGGGEQYF. CDR3 sequence (DNA): TGCGCCAGCAGCTCCAGCGGGAGTTGGGGGGGTGGCGAGCAGTACTTC. J is TRBJ2-7 and V is TRBV5-1; 8 nucleotides line up with TRBD2. The length of the CDR3 is 16 residues. V lost 3 bases to trimming and J lost 6 bases; unmatched junction nucleotides: 14. The V gene's germline CDR1 is SGHRS and CDR2 YFSETQ.

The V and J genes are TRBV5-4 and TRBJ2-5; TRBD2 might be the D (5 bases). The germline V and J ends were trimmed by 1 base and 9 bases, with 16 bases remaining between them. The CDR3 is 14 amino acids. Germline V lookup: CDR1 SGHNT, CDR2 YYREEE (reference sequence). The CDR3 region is CASSLSGLVQAQYF. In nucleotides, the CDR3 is TGTGCCAGCAGCTTGTCCGGACTGGTCCAGGCCCAGTACTTC.

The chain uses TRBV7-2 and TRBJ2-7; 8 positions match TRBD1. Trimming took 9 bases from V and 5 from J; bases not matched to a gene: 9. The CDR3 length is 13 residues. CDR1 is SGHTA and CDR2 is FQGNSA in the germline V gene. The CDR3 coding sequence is TGTGCCAGTCGACAGGGGAATCTCCACGAGCAGTACTTC. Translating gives CASRQGNLHEQYF. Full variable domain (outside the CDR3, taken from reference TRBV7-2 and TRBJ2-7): GAGVSQSPSNKVTEKGKDVELRCDPISGHTALYWYRQSLGQGLEFLIYFQGNSAPDKSGLPSDRFSAERTGGSVSTLTIQRTQQEDSAVYLCASRQGNLHEQYFGPGTRLTVT.

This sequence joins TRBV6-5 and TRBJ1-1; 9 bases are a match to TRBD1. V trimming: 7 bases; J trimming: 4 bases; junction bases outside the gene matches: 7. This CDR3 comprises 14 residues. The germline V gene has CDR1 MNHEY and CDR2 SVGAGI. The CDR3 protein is CASNPGTGITEAFF. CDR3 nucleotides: TGTGCCAGCAACCCCGGGACAGGGATCACTGAAGCTTTCTTT.

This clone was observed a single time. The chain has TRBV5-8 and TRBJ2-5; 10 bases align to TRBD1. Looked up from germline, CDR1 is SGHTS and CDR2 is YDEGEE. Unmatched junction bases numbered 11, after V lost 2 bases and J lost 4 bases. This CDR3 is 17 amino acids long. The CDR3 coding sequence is TGTGCCAGCAGCTTCAGGACAGGGGGGGCCAGTCGAGAGACCCAGTACTTC. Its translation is CASSFRTGGASRETQYF.

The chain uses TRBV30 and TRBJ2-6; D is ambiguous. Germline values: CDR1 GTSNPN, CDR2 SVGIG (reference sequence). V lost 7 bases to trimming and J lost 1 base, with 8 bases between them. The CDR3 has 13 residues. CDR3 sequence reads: CASPLSGANVLTF. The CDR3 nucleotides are TGTGCCTCCCCTTTATCTGGGGCCAACGTCCTGACTTTC. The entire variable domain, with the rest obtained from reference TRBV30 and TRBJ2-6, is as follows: SQTIHQWPATLVQPVGSPLSLECTVEGTSNPNLYWYRQAAGRGLQLLFYSVGIGQISSEVPQNLSASRPQDRQFILSSKKLLLSDSGFYLCASPLSGANVLTFGAGSRLTVL.

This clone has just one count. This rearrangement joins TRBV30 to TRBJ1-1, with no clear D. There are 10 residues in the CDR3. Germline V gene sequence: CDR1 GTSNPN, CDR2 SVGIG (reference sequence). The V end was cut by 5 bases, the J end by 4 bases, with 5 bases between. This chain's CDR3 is CAWGFTEAFF. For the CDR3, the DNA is TGTGCCTGGGGTTTCACTGAAGCTTTCTTT.

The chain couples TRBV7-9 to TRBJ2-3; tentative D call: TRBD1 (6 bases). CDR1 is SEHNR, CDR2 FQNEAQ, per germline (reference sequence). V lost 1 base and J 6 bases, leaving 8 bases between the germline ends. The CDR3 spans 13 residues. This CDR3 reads CASSLGTEDTQYF. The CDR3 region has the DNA TGTGCCAGCAGCTTAGGGACAGAGGATACGCAGTATTTT.

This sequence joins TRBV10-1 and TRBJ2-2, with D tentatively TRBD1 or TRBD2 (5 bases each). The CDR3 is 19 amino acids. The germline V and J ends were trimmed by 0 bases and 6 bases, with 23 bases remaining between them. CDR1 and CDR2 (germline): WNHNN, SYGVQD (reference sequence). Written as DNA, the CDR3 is TGCGCCAGCAGTGAGTCTCCTTTTATGGGACGCAGCGGACCCGGGGAGCTGTTTTTT. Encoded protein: CASSESPFMGRSGPGELFF.

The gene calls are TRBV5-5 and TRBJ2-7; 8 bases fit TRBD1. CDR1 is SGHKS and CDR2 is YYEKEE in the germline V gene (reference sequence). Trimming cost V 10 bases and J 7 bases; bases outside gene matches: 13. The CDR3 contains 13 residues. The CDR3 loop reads CAAEGTGEYEQYF. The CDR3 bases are TGTGCCGCCGAAGGGACAGGCGAATATGAGCAGTACTTC.

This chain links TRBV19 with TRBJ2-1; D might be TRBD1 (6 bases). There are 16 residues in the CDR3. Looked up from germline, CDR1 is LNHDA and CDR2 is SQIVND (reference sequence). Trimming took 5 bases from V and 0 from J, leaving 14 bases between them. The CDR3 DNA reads TGTGCCAGTAGTCCAGATAGGGGGACCTCCTACAATGAGCAGTTCTTC. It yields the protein CASSPDRGTSYNEQFF.

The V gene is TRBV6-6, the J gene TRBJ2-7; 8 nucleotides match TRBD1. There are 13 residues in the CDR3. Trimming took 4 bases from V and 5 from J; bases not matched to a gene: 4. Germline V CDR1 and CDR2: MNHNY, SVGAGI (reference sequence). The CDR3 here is CASSFGQGDEQYF. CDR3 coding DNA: TGTGCCAGCAGTTTTGGACAGGGAGACGAGCAGTACTTC.

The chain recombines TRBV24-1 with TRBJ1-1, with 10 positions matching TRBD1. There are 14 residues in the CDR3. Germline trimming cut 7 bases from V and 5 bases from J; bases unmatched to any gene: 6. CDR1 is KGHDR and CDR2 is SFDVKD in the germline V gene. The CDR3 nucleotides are TGTGCCACCAGAGGACAGGGGGGTAGGACTGAAGCTTTCTTT. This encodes CATRGQGGRTEAFF.

The CDR3 here is CASSSGTGARTGELFF. DNA of the CDR3: TGCGCCAGCAGCTCGGGGACAGGGGCGAGAACCGGGGAGCTGTTTTTT. The chain uses TRBV5-1 and TRBJ2-2; 10 bases are a match to TRBD1. CDR3 length equals 16 residues. With 3 bases clipped from V and 5 bases from J, the junction kept 7 bases outside the gene matches. CDR1 and CDR2 (germline): SGHRS, YFSETQ.